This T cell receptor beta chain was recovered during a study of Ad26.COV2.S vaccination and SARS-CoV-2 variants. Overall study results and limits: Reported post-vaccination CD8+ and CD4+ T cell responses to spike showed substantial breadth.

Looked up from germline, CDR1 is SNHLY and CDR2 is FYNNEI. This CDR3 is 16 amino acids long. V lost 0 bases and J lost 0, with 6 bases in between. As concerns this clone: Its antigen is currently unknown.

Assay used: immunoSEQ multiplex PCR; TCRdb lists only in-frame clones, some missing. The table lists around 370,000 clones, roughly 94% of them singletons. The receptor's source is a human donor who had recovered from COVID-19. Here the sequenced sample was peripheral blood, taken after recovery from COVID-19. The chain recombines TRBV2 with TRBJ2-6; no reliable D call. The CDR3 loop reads CASSEASSSGANVLTF. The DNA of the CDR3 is TGTGCCAGCAGTGAAGCGTCGAGCTCTGGGGCCAACGTCCTGACTTTC.